The 14 T cell receptor beta chains in this list originate from one sample, sequenced in a study of blood T cell repertoires in COVID-19. TCRdb keeps only in-frame clones here, not all; method: immunoSEQ multiplex PCR. The repertoire holds about 49,000 clones, with 80% to 90% as singletons. The specimen sequenced was peripheral blood. The receptor set was obtained from a woman older than 75 with COVID-19, enrolled during active disease.

The V gene is TRBV7-8, the J gene TRBJ2-7; 9 positions agree with TRBD2. The V gene's germline CDR1 is SGHVS and CDR2 FQNEAQ. CDR3 size: 16 residues. V was pared by 5 bases and J by 4 bases, with 12 bases of the junction left unmatched. Here the CDR3 reads CASSKRQLAGSYEQYF. CDR3 bases: TGTGCCAGCAGCAAGAGACAACTAGCGGGTTCTTACGAGCAGTACTTC.

The chain employs TRBV11-3 and TRBJ2-5; 8 positions match TRBD2. Germline V lookup: CDR1 SGHNT, CDR2 YENEEA. J lost 5 bases, V lost 1 base, and 6 bases had no gene match. The CDR3 loop spans 15 amino acids. CDR3 DNA sequence: TGTGCCAGCAGCTTAGCGGGTCTAGCGGGTGAGACCCAGTACTTC. Its translation: CASSLAGLAGETQYF.

The gene calls are TRBV19 and TRBJ2-1; 14 positions match TRBD2. J lost 1 base, V lost 7 bases, and 9 bases had no gene match. The length of the CDR3 is 18 residues. CDR1 LNHDA and CDR2 SQIVND come from the germline V gene (reference sequence). CDR3 in amino acids: CASKSGTSGSGSYNEQFF. As DNA, the CDR3 is TGTGCCAGTAAATCCGGGACTAGCGGGAGCGGTTCCTACAATGAGCAGTTCTTC.

The chain links TRBV18 to TRBJ2-5, with D unresolved. Germline assignment: CDR1 KGHSH and CDR2 LQKENI. The CDR3 runs to 13 residues. V was trimmed by 1 base and J by 2 bases, leaving 5 bases between them. The DNA for the CDR3 is TGTGCCAGCTCACCACTTTTACAAGAGACCCAGTACTTC. As protein: CASSPLLQETQYF.

CDR3: CASSFKQGNYGYTF. In DNA, the CDR3 is TGTGCCAGCAGCTTCAAACAGGGAAACTATGGCTACACCTTC. The chain joins TRBV7-9 to TRBJ1-2; a weak D match, TRBD1 (6 bases). Trimming shortened V by 3 bases and J by 2 bases, and 10 bases separated the two germline ends. Germline V lookup: CDR1 SEHNR, CDR2 FQNEAQ (reference sequence). The CDR3 covers 14 residues.

This clone has a single count. V is TRBV10-3 and J is TRBJ1-5; D remains unclear. Germline V CDR1 and CDR2: ENHRY, SYGVKD. V shed 6 bases and J shed 0 bases, with 6 bases lying between them. This CDR3 is built from 13 residues. The CDR3 sequence is CAIRSYSNQPQHF. The CDR3 DNA reads TGTGCCATCAGATCGTATAGCAATCAGCCCCAGCATTTT.

The chain carries TRBV28 and TRBJ2-3, with 9 nucleotides matching TRBD1. This CDR3 region has 15 residues. Germline values: CDR1 MDHEN, CDR2 SYDVKM. The junction had 5 bases not matched to a gene; V was cut back by 5 bases and J by 2 bases. The CDR3 here is CASSPGTGPTDTQYF. The CDR3 DNA is TGTGCCAGCAGTCCTGGGACAGGGCCCACAGATACGCAGTATTTT. The full variable domain, completed using reference TRBV28 and TRBJ2-3, is DVKVTQSSRYLVKRTGEKVFLECVQDMDHENMFWYRQDPGLGLRLIYFSYDVKMKEKGDIPEGYSVSREKKERFSLILESASTNQTSMYLCASSPGTGPTDTQYFGPGTRLTVL.

In this sample, this clone turned up a few times. DNA for the CDR3: TGCGCCAGCAGCTACTACACGGCGGCGGCGACAACTAATGAAAAACTGTTTTTT. Translated, it gives CASSYYTAAATTNEKLFF. The J gene is TRBJ1-4, the V gene TRBV5-1; D unclear. The germline V gene encodes CDR1 SGHRS and CDR2 YFSETQ. With 3 bases removed from V and 0 bases from J, the gap between germline ends came to 18 bases. The CDR3 has 18 residues.

CDR3 DNA: TGTGCCAGCAGTTACCCGGGGGGCCGGACTGAAGCTTTCTTT. Protein sequence: CASSYPGGRTEAFF. V is TRBV6-5 and J is TRBJ1-1; D perhaps matches TRBD1 (6 bases). V lost 2 bases to trimming and J lost 5 bases, with 12 bases between them. CDR3 length: 14 residues. CDR1 is MNHEY, CDR2 SVGAGI, per germline.

V and J are TRBV14 and TRBJ2-3, with a weak D call TRBD1 (6 bases). V was clipped by 0 bases and J by 9 bases, with 13 bases between them. The CDR3 loop spans 14 amino acids. The germline CDR1 and CDR2 sequences are SGHDN and FVKESK. This CDR3 is CASSQDRGTGTQYF. The CDR3 region has the DNA TGTGCCAGCAGCCAAGATAGGGGGACGGGGACGCAGTATTTT.

This chain uses TRBV7-9 with TRBJ1-5, with D maybe TRBD1 (5 bases). V was clipped by 1 base and J by 5 bases, with 15 bases between them. This CDR3 spans 16 amino acids. The V gene's germline CDR1 is SEHNR and CDR2 FQNEAQ (reference sequence). The CDR3 loop reads CASSLGAEGPYQPQHF. DNA of the CDR3: TGTGCCAGCAGCTTAGGTGCGGAGGGGCCGTATCAGCCCCAGCATTTT.

This clone has more than one count but fewer than ten. The chain has TRBV3-1 (or the pseudogene TRBV3-2) and TRBJ2-7; 12 bases map to TRBD2. J was trimmed by 4 bases and V by 1 base; bases with no gene match: 2. The CDR3 has 15 residues. Germline V gives CDR1 LGHDT, CDR2 YNNKEL (reference sequence). The CDR3 protein is CASSQGLAGDYEQYF. The CDR3 DNA sequence: TGTGCCAGCAGCCAAGGACTAGCGGGAGATTACGAGCAGTACTTC.

The chain joins TRBV19 to TRBJ2-7, with 8 bases fitting TRBD1. CDR1 and CDR2 (germline): LNHDA, SQIVND (reference sequence). This CDR3 is 14 amino acids long. J gave up 4 bases and V 2 bases, and 4 bases lay outside the gene matches. CDR3 DNA: TGTGCCAGTAGTATATCCGGACAGGGATACGAGCAGTACTTC. Protein: CASSISGQGYEQYF.

CDR3 bases: TGTGCCACCAGCAGAACTCGGACAGCGGGAAATGAAAAACTGTTTTTT. Its translation is CATSRTRTAGNEKLFF. The chain carries TRBV15 and TRBJ1-4; the D gene is possibly TRBD1 (6 bases). The ends were cut back, 2 bases at V and 5 bases at J, with 15 bases in the middle. The germline V gene encodes CDR1 LNHNV and CDR2 YYDKDF (reference sequence). The CDR3 contains 16 residues.